What follows are 23 T cell receptor beta chains derived from one specimen sequenced in a study of T cells in Graves' hyperthyroidism and ophthalmopathy. Amplification yielded TCR beta CDR3 regions, with RNA transcripts as the source. The HTBI set primed first-round TCR CDR3 RT-PCR. MiXCR, applied by TCRdb to the multiplex PCR reads, yields one record per CDR3 protein. The repertoire holds about 500,000 distinct CDR3 sequences, 15% to 20% seen once, with roughly 18% in the top ten. Sequencing input: blood. The source of these receptors is a woman between 18 and 29 years old with Graves' hyperthyroidism.

This clonotype was picked up a small number of times. The chain joins TRBV20-1 to TRBJ2-2; TRBD2 might be the D (6 bases). V gave up 2 bases and J gave up 4 bases, with 14 bases separating them. This CDR3 spans 15 amino acids. Germline V CDR1 and CDR2: DFQATT, SNEGSKA (reference sequence). The CDR3 region is CSARRLVWGTGELFF. The CDR3, as DNA: TGCAGTGCTAGACGACTAGTTTGGGGCACCGGGGAGCTGTTTTTT.

The DNA for the CDR3 is TGTGCCAGCAGCTTGAGCACTAGCGGGGCCCTCCCCGAGCAGTACTTC. This codes for CASSLSTSGALPEQYF. This rearrangement joins TRBV5-5 to TRBJ2-7, with 10 nucleotides matching TRBD2. This CDR3 region has 16 residues. Trimming at V came to 1 base and at J to 6 bases, leaving 10 bases not matched to a gene. Germline values: CDR1 SGHKS, CDR2 YYEKEE (reference sequence).

This clonotype occurred many times. The gene calls are TRBV11-3 and TRBJ2-7; TRBD1 or TRBD2 may be the D gene (5 bases each). Trimming cost V 1 base and J 0 bases, with 16 bases left between them. The germline gives CDR1 SGHNT, CDR2 YENEEA. The CDR3 contains 17 residues. This CDR3 reads CASSLAVGGFLSYEQYF. CDR3 DNA: TGTGCCAGCAGCTTAGCGGTTGGGGGATTCCTCTCCTACGAGCAGTACTTC. The full variable domain, with the rest looked up from reference TRBV11-3 and TRBJ2-7, is EAGVVQSPRYKIIEKKQPVAFWCNPISGHNTLYWYLQNLGQGPELLIRYENEEAVDDSQLPKDRFSAERLKGVDSTLKIQPAELGDSAVYLCASSLAVGGFLSYEQYFGPGTRLTVT.

The rearrangement uses TRBV7-9 and TRBJ2-2; 16 bases map to TRBD2. V shed 4 bases, J shed 1 base, and the junction held 3 bases outside the gene matches. The CDR3 consists of 18 residues. Germline CDR1 and CDR2: SEHNR and FQNEAQ (reference sequence). In nucleotides, the CDR3 is TGTGCCAGCAGCTCGGGACTAGCGGGAGGGCGGAACACCGGGGAGCTGTTTTTT. It encodes CASSSGLAGGRNTGELFF.

The chain links TRBV7-9 to TRBJ1-4; D may be TRBD1 (5 bases). Deletions cut 2 bases from V and 0 bases from J, with 10 bases between. CDR1 is SEHNR, CDR2 FQNEAQ, per germline (reference sequence). This CDR3 comprises 16 residues. CDR3 sequence: CASSLFGGTTNEKLFF. In DNA, the CDR3 is TGTGCCAGCAGCTTATTTGGGGGGACAACTAATGAAAAACTGTTTTTT.

The rearrangement links TRBV28 to TRBJ2-3; TRBD2 matches at 11 bases. V lost 5 bases, J lost 5 bases, and 6 bases stayed unmatched. The germline V gene has CDR1 MDHEN and CDR2 SYDVKM. The CDR3 has 15 amino acids. DNA for the CDR3: TGTGCCAGCAGTGGGCCGCTAGCGGGGGGAGATACGCAGTATTTT. It encodes CASSGPLAGGDTQYF.

This chain links TRBV3-1 with TRBJ2-5, with no clear D. V gave up 0 bases and J gave up 4 bases, with 12 bases separating them. Germline lookup yields CDR1 LGHDT and CDR2 YNNKEL (reference sequence). The CDR3 consists of 15 residues. CDR3 sequence (DNA): TGTGCCAGCAGCCAAGATCCTACTCGAGGAGAGACCCAGTACTTC. Its translation: CASSQDPTRGETQYF.

This chain uses TRBV28 with TRBJ2-3; D is possibly TRBD2 (6 bases). This CDR3 is 16 amino acids long. Per germline, CDR1 MDHEN and CDR2 SYDVKM. CDR3 sequence: CVWRGTEPSSTDTQYF. The CDR3 region has the DNA TGTGTCTGGAGGGGAACAGAACCTTCTAGCACAGATACGCAGTATTTT.

This chain uses TRBV20-1 with TRBJ2-5, with D unclear. The CDR3 totals 18 residues. Germline-derived CDR1 and CDR2 are DFQATT and SNEGSKA (reference sequence). Trimming removed 3 bases from V and 5 bases from J, with 28 bases in between. The CDR3 DNA follows: TGCAGTGCTAGTCGGACGGGTTTGGGCGGCGCCCCCAGGGAGACCCAGTACTTC. This gives the protein CSASRTGLGGAPRETQYF.

This sequence joins TRBV5-1 and TRBJ2-7, with TRBD2 as a possible D gene (5 bases). The V and J ends lost 3 bases and 3 bases respectively, with 7 bases between them. CDR3 length: 12 amino acids. Germline V lookup: CDR1 SGHRS, CDR2 YFSETQ. This CDR3 reads CASSYDYYEQYF. CDR3 bases: TGCGCCAGCAGCTATGACTACTACGAGCAGTACTTC.

This clonotype was counted at least ten times. The chain carries TRBV6-1 and TRBJ1-1; D may be TRBD1 (5 bases). CDR1 is MNHNS and CDR2 is SASEGT in the germline V gene. The CDR3 spans 15 residues. Trimming cost V 4 bases and J 2 bases, with 14 bases left between them. The CDR3 loop is CASSGAGTVNTEAFF. In nucleotides, the CDR3 is TGTGCCAGCAGTGGCGCCGGGACCGTTAACACTGAAGCTTTCTTT.

The rearrangement links TRBV24-1 to TRBJ1-2; D unresolved. Trimming took 3 bases from V and 5 from J, leaving 6 bases between them. CDR1 is KGHDR and CDR2 is SFDVKD in the germline V gene. This CDR3 has 12 residues. In DNA, the CDR3 is TGTGCCACCAGTGATAGAGGGTATGGCTACACCTTC. Amino acids: CATSDRGYGYTF.

This rearrangement joins TRBV10-3 to TRBJ2-1; the D gene could be TRBD1 or TRBD2 (6 bases each). CDR1 and CDR2 (germline): ENHRY, SYGVKD. The CDR3 totals 14 residues. With 4 bases removed from V and 8 bases from J, the gap between germline ends came to 15 bases. CDR3 loop: CAISGSWGADEQFF. The CDR3 region has the DNA TGTGCCATCAGTGGTTCGTGGGGGGCCGATGAGCAGTTCTTC.

This clonotype was seen a few times. The CDR3 sequence: CASGRQTNSPLHF. The CDR3 DNA is TGTGCCAGCGGGCGACAGACGAATTCACCCCTCCACTTT. The chain employs TRBV6-1 and TRBJ1-6; weak D call: TRBD1 (5 bases). There are 13 residues in the CDR3. Trimming pared 8 bases from V and 7 bases from J, leaving 12 bases between. Looked up from germline, CDR1 is MNHNS and CDR2 is SASEGT.

The chain is built from TRBV20-1 and TRBJ1-1, with 7 nucleotides matching TRBD1. Trimming at V came to 3 bases and at J to 1 base, leaving 5 bases not matched to a gene. This CDR3 comprises 14 residues. Germline CDR1 is DFQATT and CDR2 is SNEGSKA (reference sequence). CDR3 sequence: CSARRGQRNTEAFF. As DNA, the CDR3 is TGCAGTGCTAGGAGGGGACAGAGGAACACTGAAGCTTTCTTT.

This clonotype was recorded at least ten times. The chain is built from TRBV10-3 and TRBJ2-5; a weak D match, TRBD1 (5 bases). Trimming cost V 3 bases and J 2 bases, with 16 bases left between them. The germline CDR1 and CDR2 sequences are ENHRY and SYGVKD. This CDR3 is 16 amino acids long. CDR3 region: CAISDRGGLAQETQYF. CDR3 DNA: TGTGCCATCAGTGATAGGGGCGGTTTGGCGCAAGAGACCCAGTACTTC.

A few counts support this clonotype. CDR3 sequence reads: CSAPLEGAGVGETQYF. Written as DNA, the CDR3 is TGCAGTGCTCCTTTGGAGGGAGCGGGAGTGGGGGAGACCCAGTACTTC. J is TRBJ2-5 and V is TRBV20-1, with 8 nucleotides matching TRBD2. Germline V gives CDR1 DFQATT, CDR2 SNEGSKA (reference sequence). The CDR3 runs to 16 residues. J lost 5 bases, V lost 5 bases, and 16 bases had no gene match.

This clonotype was observed many times. V gene TRBV2 combines with J gene TRBJ2-5; 11 bases are a match to TRBD2. Germline V gene data show CDR1 as SNHLY and CDR2 as FYNNEI. The V and J ends lost 7 bases and 11 bases, in that order; junction bases with no gene match: 6. The CDR3 is 12 residues long. This chain's CDR3 is CASKLAGDLQYF. Written as DNA, the CDR3 is TGTGCCAGCAAACTAGCGGGAGACCTACAGTACTTC. The full variable domain, with the rest looked up from reference TRBV2 and TRBJ2-5, is EPEVTQTPSHQVTQMGQEVILRCVPISNHLYFYWYRQILGQKVEFLVSFYNNEISEKSEIFDDQFSVERPDGSNFTLKIRSTKLEDSAMYFCASKLAGDLQYFGPGTRLLVL.

This clonotype was counted ten times or more. The chain combines TRBV2 with TRBJ2-5; D remains ambiguous. V was trimmed by 3 bases and J by 7 bases, leaving 9 bases between them. The CDR3 has 12 residues. Germline CDR1 is SNHLY and CDR2 is FYNNEI. The CDR3 reads CASSDNVGTQYF. The CDR3 coding sequence is TGTGCCAGCAGTGATAATGTCGGGACCCAGTACTTC.

The chain recombines TRBV29-1 with TRBJ2-2; 10 bases map to TRBD2. Germline V gene data show CDR1 as SQVTM and CDR2 as ANQGSEA. There are 16 residues in the CDR3. Germline trimming cut 4 bases from V and 4 bases from J; bases unmatched to any gene: 9. This CDR3 is CSVAVASGSITGELFF. CDR3 in DNA: TGCAGCGTTGCCGTTGCTAGCGGGAGTATCACCGGGGAGCTGTTTTTT.

This clonotype showed up just a few times. The V and J genes are TRBV19 and TRBJ2-5, with unresolved D. The V gene lost 1 base and the J gene lost 5 bases, with 8 bases spanning the gap. Germline CDR1 and CDR2: LNHDA and SQIVND (reference sequence). This CDR3 is 13 amino acids long. Written as DNA, the CDR3 is TGTGCCAGTAGTATAGTTGTTCGGGAGACCCAGTACTTC. This encodes CASSIVVRETQYF. The whole variable domain, remainder taken from reference TRBV19 and TRBJ2-5, is DGGITQSPKYLFRKEGQNVTLSCEQNLNHDAMYWYRQDPGQGLRLIYYSQIVNDFQKGDIAEGYSVSREKKESFPLTVTSAQKNPTAFYLCASSIVVRETQYFGPGTRLLVL.

The chain links TRBV20-1 to TRBJ2-2; the D gene is possibly TRBD2 (5 bases). The CDR3 has 13 residues. V lost 7 bases and J 1 base, leaving 10 bases between the germline ends. Germline V gene lookup returns CDR1 DFQATT and CDR2 SNEGSKA (reference sequence). CDR3 protein: CSVYRENTGELFF. In DNA, the CDR3 is TGCAGTGTCTACCGGGAGAACACCGGGGAGCTGTTTTTT.

This clonotype showed up many times. The rearrangement joins TRBV20-1 to TRBJ2-1; 11 positions match TRBD2. This CDR3 is built from 17 residues. Germline V lookup: CDR1 DFQATT, CDR2 SNEGSKA (reference sequence). V shed 1 base, J shed 5 bases, and the junction held 10 bases outside the gene matches. The CDR3, as DNA: TGCAGTGCTAGAGGGAGCCCGGGACTAGCGGTACACAATGAGCAGTTCTTC. Protein: CSARGSPGLAVHNEQFF.